The T cell receptor (beta chain) described here comes from a study of T cell repertoires in cytomegalovirus infection. For the study at large: Public TCR beta signature analysis indicated the presence of both CMV infection and matching HLA type.

For this clonotype: As yet, its antigen is unknown.

This CDR3 is 14 amino acids long. CDR1 is MDHEN, CDR2 SYDVKM, per germline. Trimming cost V 5 bases and J 6 bases; bases outside gene matches: 8. MiXCR, run by TCRdb on the reads, gives a single entry per CDR3 protein. This repertoire shows some 110,000 distinct CDR3 sequences, about 9.4% found once; its top ten account for around a third. Regarding the study as a whole: Ex vivo responses were dominated by HLA-C-restricted CMV-specific TCR beta clonotypes.

The V and J genes are TRBV28 and TRBJ2-7; TRBD2 matches 9 bases. What was sequenced was PBMCs, sequenced either directly or after in vitro stimulation (not recorded which). The clonotype was recovered from a human donor in good health (CMV status not recorded). Some clones in this sample may be carry-over from other donors' samples. CDR3 loop: CASSEPGLASEQYF. The CDR3 nucleotides read TGTGCCAGCAGTGAACCGGGACTAGCATCCGAGCAGTACTTC.